Below are 12 T cell receptor beta chains sequenced from a single sample in a study of shared clonotypes between healthy human individuals (dated by TCRdb to the early 2020s). Library creation used the immunoSEQ multiplex PCR assay. In its TCRdb copy, this immuneACCESS table keeps in-frame sequences only and misses some clones. Where compared with another copy, unresolved V genes explain less than half of these, and the others have no known cause. A total of 1,400,000 or so clones appear in this sample, approximately 98.5% of them only once. The ten largest clones add up to about 0.35% of the sample. The sample was naive CD4+ T cells sorted from blood. Sample cell subset or site, as interpreted from the label and publication: CD45RA+ positively selected. These receptors originate from a man between 25 and 39 years old in good health.

The chain carries TRBV19 and TRBJ2-1, with D possibly TRBD2 on 5 matching bases. Germline CDR1 is LNHDA and CDR2 is SQIVND (reference sequence). The CDR3 runs 13 residues. The V and J ends lost 6 bases and 7 bases respectively, with 13 bases between them. CDR3 sequence: CASSYSGMNEQFF. CDR3 bases: TGTGCCAGTAGCTACAGCGGTATGAATGAGCAGTTCTTC.

The V call is TRBV5-1, the J call TRBJ1-1; possibly TRBD1 for D (5 bases). CDR3 length equals 13 residues. The ends were cut back, 4 bases at V and 4 bases at J, with 11 bases in the middle. Looked up from germline, CDR1 is SGHRS and CDR2 is YFSETQ. CDR3 coding DNA: TGCGCCAGCAGCAGAAGCAGGGTCACTGAAGCTTTCTTT. This encodes CASSRSRVTEAFF.

The chain couples TRBV5-1 to TRBJ2-1; possible D gene TRBD1, 6 bases. Germline-derived CDR1 and CDR2 are SGHRS and YFSETQ. The V and J ends lost 3 bases and 5 bases respectively, with 21 bases between them. CDR3 length: 17 residues. CDR3 DNA sequence: TGCGCCAGCAGCTCGAAGAACAGGGAAGTGGCACACAATGAGCAGTTCTTC. This codes for CASSSKNREVAHNEQFF. The full variable domain, in which reference TRBV5-1 and TRBJ2-1 provide the parts outside the CDR3, is KAGVTQTPRYLIKTRGQQVTLSCSPISGHRSVSWYQQTPGQGLQFLFEYFSETQRNKGNFPGRFSGRQFSNSRSEMNVSTLELGDSALYLCASSSKNREVAHNEQFFGPGTRLTVL.

CDR3 in DNA: TGTGCCAGCAGTGTCCTTTACTCCGGGGAGCTGTTTTTT. Translating gives CASSVLYSGELFF. The chain carries TRBV6-1 and TRBJ2-2; D gene uncertain. The length of the CDR3 is 13 residues. V lost 4 bases, J lost 6 bases, and 9 bases lay in between. The V gene's germline CDR1 is MNHNS and CDR2 SASEGT.

The chain combines TRBV9 with TRBJ2-4, with D perhaps TRBD2 (5 bases). The CDR3 is 15 residues long. The germline gives CDR1 SGDLS, CDR2 YYNGEE. The ends were cut back, 4 bases at V and 0 bases at J, with 11 bases in the middle. CDR3 region: CASSFSGLAKNIQYF. The DNA of the CDR3 is TGTGCCAGCAGCTTCTCGGGGTTAGCCAAAAACATTCAGTACTTC.

The J gene is TRBJ1-5, the V gene TRBV6-6; D is uncertain. There are 14 residues in the CDR3. The V gene lost 0 bases and the J gene lost 0 bases, with 3 bases spanning the gap. Germline CDR1 and CDR2: MNHNY and SVGAGI (reference sequence). Here the CDR3 reads CASSYSVSNQPQHF. The CDR3 DNA sequence: TGTGCCAGCAGTTACTCAGTTAGCAATCAGCCCCAGCATTTT.

The chain uses TRBV28 and TRBJ2-1; TRBD1 or TRBD2 may be the D gene (5 bases each). Germline loops: CDR1 MDHEN, CDR2 SYDVKM. This CDR3 has 15 amino acids. V was clipped by 2 bases and J by 6 bases, with 14 bases between them. The CDR3: CASSLGGGWVNEQFF. CDR3 nucleotide sequence: TGTGCCAGCAGTTTAGGTGGGGGTTGGGTCAATGAGCAGTTCTTC. Variable domain in full (rest from reference TRBV28 and TRBJ2-1): DVKVTQSSRYLVKRTGEKVFLECVQDMDHENMFWYRQDPGLGLRLIYFSYDVKMKEKGDIPEGYSVSREKKERFSLILESASTNQTSMYLCASSLGGGWVNEQFFGPGTRLTVL.

The V call is TRBV4-1, the J call TRBJ2-7; 11 bases map to TRBD1. The CDR3 length is 15 residues. The V gene's germline CDR1 is MGHRA and CDR2 YSYEKL. V lost 5 bases, J lost 3 bases, and 6 bases stayed unmatched. CDR3 DNA: TGCGCCAGCAGCATAGCCGGGACAGGGGGCTACGAGCAGTACTTC. Translation: CASSIAGTGGYEQYF.

The chain combines TRBV18 with TRBJ1-2; 8 bases line up with TRBD1. From germline, CDR1 is KGHSH and CDR2 LQKENI. V lost 4 bases and J lost 4; bases outside the gene matches: 5. This CDR3 comprises 14 residues. The CDR3 loop is CASSLRQGSYGYTF. The CDR3 bases are TGTGCCAGCTCACTAAGACAGGGGAGCTATGGCTACACCTTC.

This chain joins TRBV28 and TRBJ1-5, with no clear D. Germline lookup yields CDR1 MDHEN and CDR2 SYDVKM. The V end lost 1 base, the J end lost 0 bases, and 10 bases lay between the germline ends. CDR3 length: 16 amino acids. The CDR3 sequence: CASSLSRRNSNQPQHF. The CDR3, as DNA: TGTGCCAGCAGTTTATCGAGGAGGAATAGCAATCAGCCCCAGCATTTT.

The chain carries TRBV4-1 and TRBJ1-2; D perhaps matches TRBD1 (5 bases). There are 17 residues in the CDR3. The V end was cut by 0 bases, the J end by 4 bases, with 18 bases between. Per germline, CDR1 MGHRA and CDR2 YSYEKL. This CDR3 reads CASSQDGVLMGGYGYTF. CDR3 nucleotides: TGCGCCAGCAGCCAAGATGGGGTTTTGATGGGGGGCTATGGCTACACCTTC.

This chain joins TRBV28 and TRBJ2-5; 12 bases are a match to TRBD1. CDR1 MDHEN and CDR2 SYDVKM come from the germline V gene. V was clipped by 4 bases and J by 4 bases; unmatched bases: 1. CDR3 size: 14 residues. The CDR3 loop is CASSSGQGAETQYF. In DNA form, the CDR3 reads TGTGCCAGCAGTTCGGGACAGGGGGCAGAGACCCAGTACTTC.